The 11 T cell receptor beta chains given below trace back to one sample, sequenced in a study of radiotherapy plus CTLA-4 blockade in lung cancer. Repertoires were generated with immunoSEQ multiplex PCR, while TCRdb's copy carries only in-frame clones and drops some. The sample has approximately 57,000 clones, 70% to 85% seen once. The material sequenced was peripheral blood, taken from a patient treated with radiotherapy plus ipilimumab. The receptors stem from a human donor with non-small cell lung cancer whose response to radiotherapy plus ipilimumab could not be evaluated.

This clone has a single count. The chain combines TRBV5-1 with TRBJ2-3; the D gene is possibly TRBD1 (7 bases). V was clipped by 4 bases and J by 3 bases, with 15 bases between them. In germline, CDR1 is SGHRS, CDR2 YFSETQ. The CDR3 consists of 15 residues. CDR3 sequence (DNA): TGCGCCAGCAGCCTTCAGGGGGGTGAGACAGATACGCAGTATTTT. Translating it yields CASSLQGGETDTQYF.

The J gene is TRBJ1-2, the V gene TRBV5-1, with D possibly TRBD1 on 5 matching bases. The germline V gene has CDR1 SGHRS and CDR2 YFSETQ. Trimming stripped 0 bases from V and 6 bases from J, with 15 bases between. The CDR3 extends over 15 amino acids. The CDR3 bases are TGCGCCAGCAGCTTGGCCGGGAGGGGCGGGAATGGCTACACCTTC. Translation: CASSLAGRGGNGYTF. The entire variable domain, with the rest obtained from reference TRBV5-1 and TRBJ1-2, is as follows: KAGVTQTPRYLIKTRGQQVTLSCSPISGHRSVSWYQQTPGQGLQFLFEYFSETQRNKGNFPGRFSGRQFSNSRSEMNVSTLELGDSALYLCASSLAGRGGNGYTFGSGTRLTVV.

The V and J genes are TRBV7-2 and TRBJ2-3, with 8 positions matching TRBD1. V was clipped by 5 bases and J by 1 base; unmatched bases: 8. The germline V gene encodes CDR1 SGHTA and CDR2 FQGNSA. The CDR3 is made up of 16 amino acids. The CDR3 coding sequence is TGTGCCAGCAGCCCCAGGGGGCGGGTAGGCACAGATACGCAGTATTTT. It yields the protein CASSPRGRVGTDTQYF.

The chain carries TRBV6-5 and TRBJ2-3, with 10 bases fitting TRBD1. Trimming removed 6 bases from V and 4 bases from J; junction bases left unmatched: 7. The CDR3 has 15 residues. In germline, CDR1 is MNHEY, CDR2 SVGAGI. CDR3: CASRHPGTGADTQYF. Written as DNA, the CDR3 is TGTGCCAGCAGACACCCCGGGACAGGGGCAGATACGCAGTATTTT.

This clone was seen only a few times. The chain links TRBV6-1 to TRBJ1-6; 8 positions agree with TRBD1. The germline CDR1 and CDR2 sequences are MNHNS and SASEGT. This CDR3 has 14 residues. J was trimmed by 12 bases and V by 1 base; bases with no gene match: 5. CDR3 DNA: TGTGCCAGCAGTGAAGAGGGACAGGCGAGACCCCTCCACTTT. It is translated as CASSEEGQARPLHF.

In nucleotides, the CDR3 is TGTGCCAGCAGTTTGTTAGGGGCCGGCGGGGAGCTGTTTTTT. It is translated as CASSLLGAGGELFF. The chain joins TRBV27 to TRBJ2-2; the D gene is possibly TRBD1 (5 bases). The CDR3 has 14 amino acids. Germline-derived CDR1 and CDR2 are MNHEY and SMNVEV (reference sequence). Trimming took 3 bases from V and 7 from J, leaving 12 bases between them.

The J gene is TRBJ1-1, the V gene TRBV4-1, with TRBD1 matching over 9 bases. CDR1 and CDR2 (germline): MGHRA, YSYEKL. This CDR3 comprises 16 residues. Trimming cost V 2 bases and J 1 base; bases outside gene matches: 5. CDR3: CASSQPDRGANTEAFF. The CDR3 nucleotides read TGCGCCAGCAGCCAACCGGACAGGGGCGCGAACACTGAAGCTTTCTTT.

V is TRBV7-2 and J is TRBJ2-7, with D hard to call. The ends were cut back, 1 base at V and 2 bases at J, with 15 bases in the middle. The germline V gene has CDR1 SGHTA and CDR2 FQGNSA. This CDR3 is 16 amino acids long. The CDR3: CASSLGGVILAYEQYF. CDR3 nucleotides: TGTGCCAGCAGCTTAGGAGGTGTCATCCTCGCCTACGAGCAGTACTTC.

The gene calls are TRBV9 and TRBJ1-3, with D unclear. Trimming removed 7 bases from V and 0 bases from J, with 8 bases in between. The CDR3 extends over 13 amino acids. CDR1 and CDR2 from the germline V gene are SGDLS and YYNGEE. The DNA for the CDR3 is TGTGCCAGCCAGTCTAGCTCTGGAAACACCATATATTTT. Protein product: CASQSSSGNTIYF.

V and J are TRBV11-2 and TRBJ2-3; D not certain. The V end lost 3 bases, the J end lost 0 bases, and 13 bases lay between the germline ends. The CDR3 consists of 16 residues. The V gene's germline CDR1 is SGHAT and CDR2 FQNNGV. CDR3 sequence reads: CASSFGATQSTDTQYF. CDR3 in DNA: TGTGCCAGCAGCTTCGGAGCGACCCAGAGCACAGATACGCAGTATTTT.

A single count supports this clone. The gene calls are TRBV7-9 and TRBJ2-1, with 9 bases aligning to TRBD1. V was pared by 5 bases and J by 4 bases, with 6 bases of the junction left unmatched. The CDR3 runs 15 residues. Germline V gene data show CDR1 as SEHNR and CDR2 as FQNEAQ (reference sequence). DNA for the CDR3: TGTGCCAGCAGCCCCCGGGACAGGGATTACAATGAGCAGTTCTTC. Protein product: CASSPRDRDYNEQFF. Drawing the rest from reference TRBV7-9 and TRBJ2-1, the complete variable domain is DTGVSQNPRHKITKRGQNVTFRCDPISEHNRLYWYRQTLGQGPEFLTYFQNEAQLEKSRLLSDRFSAERPKGSFSTLEIQRTEQGDSAMYLCASSPRDRDYNEQFFGPGTRLTVL.